The 13 T cell receptor beta chains in this list originate from one sample, sequenced in a study of cytomegalovirus exposure and HLA in healthy donors. A multiplex PCR was run with 60 Vbeta primers and 13 Jbeta primers. Only in-frame clones appear in the TCRdb table, and some are missing; sequencing was by immunoSEQ multiplex PCR. The repertoire has about 80,000 clones, roughly two thirds of them found once; the top ten carry 6.9%. The sequenced sample was PBMCs. The origin of the receptors is a woman aged 45-59 years in good health and CMV-seropositive.

The chain has TRBV6-5 and TRBJ1-1; possibly TRBD1 for D (6 bases). Germline V gene sequence: CDR1 MNHEY, CDR2 SVGAGI. The CDR3 runs to 13 residues. V was trimmed by 6 bases and J by 1 base, leaving 9 bases between them. In nucleotides, the CDR3 is TGTGCCAGCAGGAGGGGGGGGAACACTGAAGCTTTCTTT. This gives the protein CASRRGGNTEAFF.

The chain has TRBV5-1 and TRBJ2-1, with TRBD1 as a possible D gene (6 bases). The CDR3 totals 16 residues. The V and J ends lost 6 bases and 7 bases respectively, with 23 bases between them. CDR1 SGHRS and CDR2 YFSETQ come from the germline V gene. The CDR3 bases are TGCGCCAGCACCCTTACAAGACAGGCCCAGGGAAATGAGCAGTTCTTC. Translation gives CASTLTRQAQGNEQFF.

The chain carries TRBV7-9 and TRBJ1-1; TRBD1 matches at 7 bases. J lost 5 bases, V lost 5 bases, and 8 bases had no gene match. The CDR3 is 14 residues long. CDR1 is SEHNR and CDR2 is FQNEAQ in the germline V gene (reference sequence). CDR3 nucleotide sequence: TGTGCCAGCAGCCCCGGGACAGAAGCTACTGAAGCTTTCTTT. Encoded protein: CASSPGTEATEAFF.

This clone showed up just a few times. The chain is built from TRBV7-9 and TRBJ2-7; weak D call: TRBD2 (5 bases). This CDR3 region has 13 residues. Trimming shortened V by 5 bases and J by 5 bases, and 13 bases separated the two germline ends. Germline values: CDR1 SEHNR, CDR2 FQNEAQ (reference sequence). In DNA form, the CDR3 reads TGTGCCAGCAGCACAATGGGAGATGACGAGCAGTACGTC. Encoded protein: CASSTMGDDEQYV.

The chain employs TRBV4-2 and TRBJ1-2; 9 positions match TRBD1. Germline trimming cut 2 bases from V and 4 bases from J; bases unmatched to any gene: 5. This CDR3 contains 15 residues. Germline V gene data show CDR1 as LGHNA and CDR2 as YNFKEQ. This CDR3 is CASSQRDRDGYGYTF. The CDR3 DNA is TGTGCCAGCAGCCAACGGGACAGGGACGGCTATGGCTACACCTTC.

This sequence joins TRBV5-1 and TRBJ2-5; D unclear. The CDR3 contains 15 residues. The germline gives CDR1 SGHRS, CDR2 YFSETQ. V lost 0 bases, J lost 4 bases, and 13 bases lay in between. The CDR3 loop reads CASSLVPANRETQYF. CDR3 bases: TGCGCCAGCAGCTTGGTTCCGGCCAACAGAGAGACCCAGTACTTC.

V is TRBV7-7 and J is TRBJ2-1; D perhaps matches TRBD2 (7 bases). The V gene's germline CDR1 is SSHAT and CDR2 FNYEAQ (reference sequence). Trimming stripped 5 bases from V and 9 bases from J, with 20 bases between. The CDR3 is 15 amino acids. The CDR3 reads CASSTSWGGRTEQFF. CDR3 DNA sequence: TGTGCCAGCAGCACCTCTTGGGGGGGCCGGACTGAGCAGTTCTTC.

J is TRBJ1-3 and V is TRBV9; D gene ambiguous. V was clipped by 0 bases and J by 2 bases, with 6 bases between them. The CDR3 covers 14 residues. Germline CDR1 and CDR2: SGDLS and YYNGEE. The CDR3 coding sequence is TGTGCCAGCAGCGTAGAGCGAGCTGGAAACACCATATATTTT. It translates to CASSVERAGNTIYF. Looking up the rest from reference TRBV9 and TRBJ1-3 gives the full variable domain: DSGVTQTPKHLITATGQRVTLRCSPRSGDLSVYWYQQSLDQGLQFLIQYYNGEERAKGNILERFSAQQFPDLHSELNLSSLELGDSALYFCASSVERAGNTIYFGEGSWLTVV.

This rearrangement joins TRBV27 to TRBJ1-4, with 11 bases lining up with TRBD1. The CDR3 has 17 amino acids. Germline values: CDR1 MNHEY, CDR2 SMNVEV (reference sequence). V lost 5 bases and J lost 4; bases outside the gene matches: 9. The CDR3 DNA reads TGTGCCAGCAGTCCCGGACAGGGGGCGGTAGGTAATGAAAAACTGTTTTTT. It codes for CASSPGQGAVGNEKLFF.

The chain links TRBV7-9 to TRBJ2-2; 7 bases are shared with TRBD1. The V gene's germline CDR1 is SEHNR and CDR2 FQNEAQ (reference sequence). The CDR3 length is 18 residues. V trimming: 5 bases; J trimming: 3 bases; junction bases outside the gene matches: 15. CDR3 sequence: CASSLSKGQKAYTGELFF. Here the CDR3 DNA reads TGTGCCAGCAGCCTGAGCAAGGGACAGAAAGCGTACACCGGGGAGCTGTTTTTT.

Only a few counts were recorded for this clone. As DNA, the CDR3 is TGTGCCAGCAGCGGGGGCGGGTGGAATGAGCAGTTCTTC. Translated: CASSGGGWNEQFF. V gene TRBV7-6 combines with J gene TRBJ2-1; D perhaps matches TRBD1 (6 bases). V lost 5 bases and J 7 bases, leaving 12 bases between the germline ends. Germline values: CDR1 SGHVS, CDR2 FNYEAQ. The CDR3 consists of 13 residues.

The chain has TRBV5-6 and TRBJ1-4, with 7 positions matching TRBD1. The CDR3 is 15 amino acids. V lost 3 bases, J lost 7 bases, and 9 bases stayed unmatched. The V gene's germline CDR1 is SGHDT and CDR2 YYEEEE. Here the CDR3 reads CASSSDRARGEKLFF. The CDR3 nucleotides read TGTGCCAGCAGCTCCGACAGGGCCAGAGGTGAAAAACTGTTTTTT. The full variable domain, with the rest looked up from reference TRBV5-6 and TRBJ1-4, is DAGVTQSPTHLIKTRGQQVTLRCSPKSGHDTVSWYQQALGQGPQFIFQYYEEEERQRGNFPDRFSGHQFPNYSSELNVNALLLGDSALYLCASSSDRARGEKLFFGSGTQLSVL.

CDR3 nucleotide sequence: TGTGCCAGCAAGCGGGACTCCCCCTCCTACAATGAGCAGTTCTTC. Translation: CASKRDSPSYNEQFF. The chain employs TRBV19 and TRBJ2-1; 7 nucleotides match TRBD2. The CDR3 totals 15 residues. Germline trimming cut 9 bases from V and 0 bases from J; bases unmatched to any gene: 8. The germline V gene encodes CDR1 LNHDA and CDR2 SQIVND (reference sequence).